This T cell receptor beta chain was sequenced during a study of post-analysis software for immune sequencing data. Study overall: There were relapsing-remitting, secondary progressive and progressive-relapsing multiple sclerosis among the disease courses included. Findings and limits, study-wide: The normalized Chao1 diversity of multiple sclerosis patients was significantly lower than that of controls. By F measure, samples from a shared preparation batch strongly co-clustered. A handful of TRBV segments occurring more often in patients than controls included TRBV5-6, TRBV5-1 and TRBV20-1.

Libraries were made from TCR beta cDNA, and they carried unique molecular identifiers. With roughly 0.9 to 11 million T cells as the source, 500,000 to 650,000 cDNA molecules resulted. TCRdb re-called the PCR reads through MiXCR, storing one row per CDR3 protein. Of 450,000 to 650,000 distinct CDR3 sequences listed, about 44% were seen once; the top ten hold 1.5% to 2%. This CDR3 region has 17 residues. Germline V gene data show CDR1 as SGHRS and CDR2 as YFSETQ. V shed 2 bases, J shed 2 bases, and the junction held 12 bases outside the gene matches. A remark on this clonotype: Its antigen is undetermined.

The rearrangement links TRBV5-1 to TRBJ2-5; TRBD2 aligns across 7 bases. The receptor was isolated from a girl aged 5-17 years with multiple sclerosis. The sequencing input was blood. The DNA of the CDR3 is TGCGCCAGCAGCTTAACTAAACCACTAGCGTCACAAGAGACCCAGTACTTC. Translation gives CASSLTKPLASQETQYF.